The TCR beta chain under discussion was sequenced for a study of chemoradiotherapy in HPV16-positive cancers. Generated by immunoSEQ multiplex PCR, the TCRdb table keeps only in-frame clones and is missing some. The sample has about 12,000 clones, roughly 89% seen once; the top ten hold 22%. This CDR3 is built from 13 residues. Germline CDR1 and CDR2: MNHEY and SVGAGI. The V and J ends lost 3 bases and 8 bases respectively, with 13 bases between them. The origin of this receptor is a human donor with HPV-associated anogenital cancer. The specimen was blood, collected from a patient who underwent chemoradiotherapy. The gene calls are TRBV6-5 and TRBJ1-1; D ambiguous. CDR3 in DNA: TGTGCCAGCAGTTATAGCCCGAGTTGGGAAGCTTTCTTT. As protein: CASSYSPSWEAFF.